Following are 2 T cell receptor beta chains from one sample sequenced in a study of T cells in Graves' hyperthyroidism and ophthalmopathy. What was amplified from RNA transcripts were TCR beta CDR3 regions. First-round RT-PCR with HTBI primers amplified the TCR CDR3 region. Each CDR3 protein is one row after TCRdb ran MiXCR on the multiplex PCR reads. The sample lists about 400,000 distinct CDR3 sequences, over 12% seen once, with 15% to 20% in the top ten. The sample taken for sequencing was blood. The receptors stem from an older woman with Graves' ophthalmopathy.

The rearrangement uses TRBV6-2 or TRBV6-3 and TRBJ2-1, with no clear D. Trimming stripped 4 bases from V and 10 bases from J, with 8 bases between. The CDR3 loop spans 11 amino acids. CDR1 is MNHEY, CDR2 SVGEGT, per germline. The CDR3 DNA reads TGTGCCAGCAGTTCCGCGCGGGAGCAGTTCTTC. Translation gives CASSSAREQFF.

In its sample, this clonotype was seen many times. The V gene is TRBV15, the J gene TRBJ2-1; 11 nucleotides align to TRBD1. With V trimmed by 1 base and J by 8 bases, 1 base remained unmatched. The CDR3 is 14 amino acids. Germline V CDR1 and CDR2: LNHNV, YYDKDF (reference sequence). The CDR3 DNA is TGTGCCACCAGCAGAGGGGACAGGGGGGATGAGCAGTTCTTC. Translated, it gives CATSRGDRGDEQFF.